This paragraph covers one TCR beta chain sequence. Antigen: not known. Cells designated naive CD8 were CD45RO-negative and were positively selected for CCR7, with terminally differentiated effector memory CD45RA+ cells excluded. This sample is part of a study of shared clonotypes between healthy human individuals. Study observations and caveats: Enrolling few donors narrowed the genetic and exposure-history diversity that was represented. The researchers took only blood, and tissue repertoires probably look different.

The genomic DNA of each subset was split evenly across several immunoSEQ plates. Some clones are missing from TCRdb's copy, which holds only in-frame ones; the method was immunoSEQ multiplex PCR. This table holds some 1,900,000 clones, over 85% found once. This clonotype originated in a man younger than 35 in good health. The sequenced sample consisted of naive CD8+ T cells sorted from blood.

CDR3 sequence reads: CASSQRSDTQYF. The CDR3 DNA reads as TGCGCCAGCAGCCAACGGTCAGATACGCAGTATTTT. The chain uses TRBV4-1 and TRBJ2-3; D is undetermined. V shed 2 bases and J shed 4 bases, with 4 bases lying between them. Germline V CDR1 and CDR2: MGHRA, YSYEKL. The CDR3 length is 12 residues.